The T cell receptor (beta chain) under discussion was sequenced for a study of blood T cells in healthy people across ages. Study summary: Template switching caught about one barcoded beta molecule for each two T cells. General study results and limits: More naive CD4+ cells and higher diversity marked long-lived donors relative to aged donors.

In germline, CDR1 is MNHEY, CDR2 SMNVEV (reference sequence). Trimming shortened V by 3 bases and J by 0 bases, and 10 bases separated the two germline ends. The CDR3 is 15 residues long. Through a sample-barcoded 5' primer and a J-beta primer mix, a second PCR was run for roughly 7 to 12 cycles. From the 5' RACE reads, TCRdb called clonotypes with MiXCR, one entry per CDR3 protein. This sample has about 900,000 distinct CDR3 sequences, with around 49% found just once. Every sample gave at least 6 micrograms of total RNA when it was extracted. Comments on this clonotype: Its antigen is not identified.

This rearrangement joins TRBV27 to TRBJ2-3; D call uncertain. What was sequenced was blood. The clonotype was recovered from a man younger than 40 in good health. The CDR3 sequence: CASSFGITSTDTQYF. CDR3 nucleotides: TGTGCCAGCAGTTTCGGAATAACTAGCACAGATACGCAGTATTTT.